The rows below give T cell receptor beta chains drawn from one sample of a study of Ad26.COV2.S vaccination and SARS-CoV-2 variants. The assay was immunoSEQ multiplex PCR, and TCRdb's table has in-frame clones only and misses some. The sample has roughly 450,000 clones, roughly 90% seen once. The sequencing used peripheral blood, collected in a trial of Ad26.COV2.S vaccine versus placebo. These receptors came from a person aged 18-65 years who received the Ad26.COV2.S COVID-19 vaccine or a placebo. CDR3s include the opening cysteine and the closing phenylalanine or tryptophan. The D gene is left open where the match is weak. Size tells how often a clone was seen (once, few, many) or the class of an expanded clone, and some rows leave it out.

CDR3aa: CASSSRSRIILSYEQYF; CDR3nt: TGTGCCAGCAGCTCCCGAAGTCGGATTATCCTCTCCTACGAGCAGTACTTC; j_gene: TRBJ2-7; v_gene: TRBV11-3; d_gene: .; abundance: .; len: 17
CDR3aa: CASSYLSSVLREEAFF; CDR3nt: TGTGCCAGCAGTTATTTGTCCAGCGTACTCAGGGAAGAAGCTTTCTTT; j_gene: TRBJ1-1; v_gene: TRBV6-5; d_gene: .; abundance: .; len: 16
CDR3aa: CASSQTGGAEEKLFF; CDR3nt: TGTGCCAGCAGCCAAACAGGGGGCGCAGAAGAAAAACTGTTTTTT; j_gene: TRBJ1-4; v_gene: TRBV7-9; d_gene: TRBD1; abundance: .; len: 15
CDR3aa: CASSYFGAIAGAGSNEQFF; CDR3nt: TGTGCCAGCAGTTACTTCGGAGCAATAGCGGGGGCTGGTTCCAATGAGCAGTTCTTC; j_gene: TRBJ2-1; v_gene: TRBV6-2/TRBV6-3; d_gene: TRBD2; abundance: .; len: 19
CDR3aa: CASSLYLEETQYF; CDR3nt: TGCGCCAGCAGTCTTTATTTGGAAGAGACCCAGTACTTC; j_gene: TRBJ2-5; v_gene: TRBV4-1; d_gene: .; abundance: .; len: 13
CDR3aa: CAWSTGASTDTQYF; CDR3nt: TGTGCCTGGAGTACGGGGGCCTCCACAGATACGCAGTATTTT; j_gene: TRBJ2-3; v_gene: TRBV30; d_gene: .; abundance: .; len: 14
CDR3aa: CASSYAGAYEQYF; CDR3nt: TGTGCCAGCAGTTACGCGGGCGCCTACGAGCAGTACTTC; j_gene: TRBJ2-7; v_gene: TRBV6-2/TRBV6-3; d_gene: .; abundance: .; len: 13
CDR3aa: CASSATTTDTQYF; CDR3nt: TGTGCCAGCAGCGCGACAACCACAGATACGCAGTATTTT; j_gene: TRBJ2-3; v_gene: TRBV6-4; d_gene: .; abundance: .; len: 13
CDR3aa: CASSRSRDSILDEQFF; CDR3nt: TGTGCCAGTAGTCGGTCCCGGGACTCAATCCTTGATGAGCAGTTCTTC; j_gene: TRBJ2-1; v_gene: TRBV19; d_gene: .; abundance: .; len: 16
CDR3aa: CASSPAGTGLITEAFF; CDR3nt: TGCGCCAGCAGCCCCGCCGGGACAGGGTTAATCACTGAAGCTTTCTTT; j_gene: TRBJ1-1; v_gene: TRBV5-1; d_gene: TRBD1; abundance: .; len: 16
CDR3aa: CASSLSAQPQHF; CDR3nt: TGTGCCAGCAGCTTATCTGCTCAGCCCCAGCATTTT; j_gene: TRBJ1-5; v_gene: TRBV7-9; d_gene: .; abundance: .; len: 12
CDR3aa: CASSGGMTDTQYF; CDR3nt: TGTGCCAGCAGCGGCGGGATGACAGATACGCAGTATTTT; j_gene: TRBJ2-3; v_gene: TRBV9; d_gene: .; abundance: .; len: 13
CDR3aa: CASSPFAGAAYNEQFF; CDR3nt: TGTGCCAGCTCACCATTTGCGGGAGCTGCCTACAATGAGCAGTTCTTC; j_gene: TRBJ2-1; v_gene: TRBV18; d_gene: TRBD2; abundance: .; len: 16
CDR3aa: CASSLGSGRVNEQFF; CDR3nt: TGTGCCAGCAGCTTAGGGTCGGGTCGGGTCAATGAGCAGTTCTTC; j_gene: TRBJ2-1; v_gene: TRBV7-9; d_gene: .; abundance: .; len: 15
CDR3aa: CASSQDSQGANEQFF; CDR3nt: TGCGCCAGCAGCCAAGATTCTCAGGGTGCGAATGAGCAGTTCTTC; j_gene: TRBJ2-1; v_gene: TRBV4-3; d_gene: .; abundance: .; len: 15
CDR3aa: CASSLGVQSYEQYF; CDR3nt: TGTGCCAGCAGTTTAGGGGTACAATCCTACGAGCAGTACTTC; j_gene: TRBJ2-7; v_gene: TRBV28; d_gene: .; abundance: .; len: 14
CDR3aa: CASSSDSGRQAGELFF; CDR3nt: TGTGCCAGCAGCTCCGATAGCGGAAGGCAGGCCGGGGAGCTGTTTTTT; j_gene: TRBJ2-2; v_gene: TRBV7-9; d_gene: .; abundance: .; len: 16
CDR3aa: CASSYRAVDQETQYF; CDR3nt: TGTGCCAGCAGTTACAGGGCAGTCGATCAAGAGACCCAGTACTTC; j_gene: TRBJ2-5; v_gene: TRBV6-6; d_gene: .; abundance: .; len: 15
CDR3aa: CASSQGGGTDTQYF; CDR3nt: TGTGCCAGCAGCCAGGGGGGAGGGACAGATACGCAGTATTTT; j_gene: TRBJ2-3; v_gene: TRBV4-2; d_gene: TRBD2; abundance: once; len: 14
CDR3aa: CAISGQGSETQYF; CDR3nt: TGTGCCATCAGTGGACAGGGTAGCGAGACCCAGTACTTC; j_gene: TRBJ2-5; v_gene: TRBV10-3; d_gene: TRBD1; abundance: .; len: 13
CDR3aa: CASSQFMNTEAFF; CDR3nt: TGTGCCAGCAGCCAGTTTATGAACACTGAAGCTTTCTTT; j_gene: TRBJ1-1; v_gene: TRBV11-1; d_gene: .; abundance: .; len: 13
CDR3aa: CASSPGQAGGENIQYF; CDR3nt: TGTGCCAGCAGTCCTGGACAGGCCGGGGGCGAAAACATTCAGTACTTC; j_gene: TRBJ2-4; v_gene: TRBV7-9; d_gene: .; abundance: .; len: 16
CDR3aa: CASRGSADEQYF; CDR3nt: TGCGCCAGCAGAGGGTCGGCGGACGAGCAGTACTTC; j_gene: TRBJ2-7; v_gene: TRBV4-3; d_gene: .; abundance: .; len: 12
CDR3aa: CASSSGTSGYSSYNEQFF; CDR3nt: TGTGCCAGCAGCTCCGGGACTAGCGGGTACAGCTCCTACAATGAGCAGTTCTTC; j_gene: TRBJ2-1; v_gene: TRBV5-4; d_gene: TRBD2; abundance: few; len: 18
CDR3aa: CASSYYRGNTIYF; CDR3nt: TGTGCCAGCAGTTACTACAGGGGCAACACCATATATTTT; j_gene: TRBJ1-3; v_gene: TRBV6-5; d_gene: TRBD1; abundance: .; len: 13
CDR3aa: CASSLYPTVRYEQYF; CDR3nt: TGCGCCAGCAGCTTGTACCCGACTGTTCGCTACGAGCAGTACTTC; j_gene: TRBJ2-7; v_gene: TRBV5-1; d_gene: .; abundance: .; len: 15
CDR3aa: CASSQGQNYGYTF; CDR3nt: TGTGCCAGCAGCCAGGGACAGAACTATGGCTACACCTTC; j_gene: TRBJ1-2; v_gene: TRBV5-4; d_gene: TRBD1; abundance: .; len: 13
CDR3aa: CASSQLSTRTYEQYF; CDR3nt: TGTGCCAGCAGCCAATTATCTACGCGAACCTACGAGCAGTACTTC; j_gene: TRBJ2-7; v_gene: TRBV3-1/TRBV3-2; d_gene: .; abundance: .; len: 15
CDR3aa: CASSLQREAYNEQFF; CDR3nt: TGTGCCAGCAGTCTCCAGCGGGAGGCCTACAATGAGCAGTTCTTC; j_gene: TRBJ2-1; v_gene: TRBV6-5; d_gene: TRBD2; abundance: .; len: 15
CDR3aa: CASSLDGTNLAKNIQYF; CDR3nt: TGCGCCAGCAGCTTGGACGGGACAAACCTAGCCAAAAACATTCAGTACTTC; j_gene: TRBJ2-4; v_gene: TRBV5-1; d_gene: .; abundance: .; len: 17
CDR3aa: CASSPTSGLAGSSGANVLTF; CDR3nt: TGTGCCAGCTCACCCACTTCTGGACTAGCGGGCAGCTCTGGGGCCAACGTCCTGACTTTC; j_gene: TRBJ2-6; v_gene: TRBV18; d_gene: TRBD2; abundance: .; len: 20
CDR3aa: CASRWDRQANTEAFF; CDR3nt: TGTGCCAGCAGGTGGGACAGGCAAGCCAACACTGAAGCTTTCTTT; j_gene: TRBJ1-1; v_gene: TRBV2; d_gene: TRBD1; abundance: .; len: 15
CDR3aa: CASRNNRGTSEAFF; CDR3nt: TGTGCCAGCAGAAACAACAGAGGAACTAGTGAAGCTTTCTTT; j_gene: TRBJ1-1; v_gene: TRBV28; d_gene: .; abundance: .; len: 14
CDR3aa: CASSLGLAGGTGELFF; CDR3nt: TGTGCCAGCAGCCTTGGACTAGCGGGAGGAACCGGGGAGCTGTTTTTT; j_gene: TRBJ2-2; v_gene: TRBV4-2; d_gene: TRBD2; abundance: .; len: 16
CDR3aa: CASSLLAGVLDEQYF; CDR3nt: TGTGCCAGCAGCTTGCTAGCGGGTGTCCTCGACGAGCAGTACTTC; j_gene: TRBJ2-7; v_gene: TRBV5-5; d_gene: TRBD2; abundance: .; len: 15
CDR3aa: CASSINRITEAFF; CDR3nt: TGTGCCAGTAGTATTAATAGGATCACTGAAGCTTTCTTT; j_gene: TRBJ1-1; v_gene: TRBV19; d_gene: .; abundance: .; len: 13